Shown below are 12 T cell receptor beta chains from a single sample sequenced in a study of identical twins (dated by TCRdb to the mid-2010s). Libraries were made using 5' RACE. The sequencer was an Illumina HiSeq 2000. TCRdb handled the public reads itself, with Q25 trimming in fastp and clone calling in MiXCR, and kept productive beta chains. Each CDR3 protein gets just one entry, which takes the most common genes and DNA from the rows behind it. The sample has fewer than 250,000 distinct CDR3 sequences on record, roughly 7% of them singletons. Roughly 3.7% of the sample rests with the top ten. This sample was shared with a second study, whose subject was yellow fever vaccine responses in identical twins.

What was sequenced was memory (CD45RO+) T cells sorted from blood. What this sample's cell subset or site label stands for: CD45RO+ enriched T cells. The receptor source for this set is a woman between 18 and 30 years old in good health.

CDR3 residues: CASSPGTKETQYF. The DNA of the CDR3 is TGCGCCAGCAGCCCCGGGACGAAGGAGACCCAGTACTTC. This chain links TRBV5-1 with TRBJ2-5, with D tentatively TRBD1 or TRBD2 (5 bases each). The germline V gene has CDR1 SGHRS and CDR2 YFSETQ. The CDR3 covers 13 residues. With 4 bases removed from V and 5 bases from J, the gap between germline ends came to 12 bases.

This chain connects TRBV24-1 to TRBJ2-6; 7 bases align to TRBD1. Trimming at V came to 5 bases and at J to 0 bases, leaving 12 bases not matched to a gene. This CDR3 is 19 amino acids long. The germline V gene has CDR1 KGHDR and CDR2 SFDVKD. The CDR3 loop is CATSGPTGADNSGANVLTF. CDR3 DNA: TGTGCCACCAGTGGTCCAACAGGGGCCGATAACTCTGGGGCCAACGTCCTGACTTTC.

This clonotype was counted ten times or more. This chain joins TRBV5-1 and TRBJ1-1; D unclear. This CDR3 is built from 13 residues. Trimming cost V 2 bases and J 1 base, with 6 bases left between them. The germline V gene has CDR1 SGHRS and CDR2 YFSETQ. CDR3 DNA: TGCGCCAGCAGCTTCGCACAGAACACTGAAGCTTTCTTT. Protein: CASSFAQNTEAFF.

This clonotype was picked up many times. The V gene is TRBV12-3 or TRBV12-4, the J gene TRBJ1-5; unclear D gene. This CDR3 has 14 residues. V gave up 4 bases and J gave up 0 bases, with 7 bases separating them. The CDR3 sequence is CASSSGFSNQPQHF. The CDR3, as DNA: TGTGCCAGCAGTTCCGGCTTTAGCAATCAGCCCCAGCATTTT.

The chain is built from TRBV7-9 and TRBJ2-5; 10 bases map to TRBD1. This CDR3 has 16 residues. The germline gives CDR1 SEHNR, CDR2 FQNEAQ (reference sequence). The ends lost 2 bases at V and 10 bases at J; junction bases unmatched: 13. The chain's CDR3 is CASSLSGTGAVSDQYF. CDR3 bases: TGTGCCAGCAGCTTATCCGGGACAGGGGCTGTGTCGGACCAGTACTTC. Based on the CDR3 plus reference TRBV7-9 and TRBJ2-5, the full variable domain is DTGVSQNPRHKITKRGQNVTFRCDPISEHNRLYWYRQTLGQGPEFLTYFQNEAQLEKSRLLSDRFSAERPKGSFSTLEIQRTEQGDSAMYLCASSLSGTGAVSDQYFGPGTRLLVL.

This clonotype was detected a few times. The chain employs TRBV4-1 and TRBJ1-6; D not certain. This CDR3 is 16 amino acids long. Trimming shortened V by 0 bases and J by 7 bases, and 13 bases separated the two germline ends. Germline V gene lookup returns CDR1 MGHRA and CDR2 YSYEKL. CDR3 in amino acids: CASSQDLGSRNSPLHF. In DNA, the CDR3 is TGCGCCAGCAGCCAAGATTTGGGTTCGCGCAATTCACCCCTCCACTTT.

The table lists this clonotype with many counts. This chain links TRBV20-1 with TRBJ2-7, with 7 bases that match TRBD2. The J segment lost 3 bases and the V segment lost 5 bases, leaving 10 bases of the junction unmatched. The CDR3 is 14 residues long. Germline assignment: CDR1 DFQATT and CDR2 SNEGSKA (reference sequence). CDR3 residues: CSAPLGRGFYEQYF. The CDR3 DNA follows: TGCAGTGCTCCGCTGGGGAGGGGATTCTACGAGCAGTACTTC.

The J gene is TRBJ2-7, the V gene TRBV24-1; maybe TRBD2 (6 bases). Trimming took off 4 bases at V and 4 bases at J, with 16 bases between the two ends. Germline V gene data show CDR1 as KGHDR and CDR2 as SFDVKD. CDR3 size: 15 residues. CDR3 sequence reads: CATSETGPGEYEQYF. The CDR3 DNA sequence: TGTGCCACCAGTGAAACGGGACCGGGGGAGTACGAGCAGTACTTC.

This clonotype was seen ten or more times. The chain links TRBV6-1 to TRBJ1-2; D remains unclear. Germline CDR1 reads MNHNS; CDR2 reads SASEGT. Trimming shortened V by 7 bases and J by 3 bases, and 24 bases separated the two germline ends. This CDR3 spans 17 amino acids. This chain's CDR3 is CASTASLVSGRDYGYTF. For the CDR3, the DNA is TGTGCCAGCACCGCCTCTCTGGTGTCCGGACGGGACTATGGCTACACCTTC.

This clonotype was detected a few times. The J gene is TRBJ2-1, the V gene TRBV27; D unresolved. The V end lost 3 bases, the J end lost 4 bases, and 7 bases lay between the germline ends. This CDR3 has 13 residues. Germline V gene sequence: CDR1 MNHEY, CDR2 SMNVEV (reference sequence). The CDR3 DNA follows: TGTGCCAGCAGTTTTTTGGAATACAATGAGCAGTTCTTC. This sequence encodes CASSFLEYNEQFF.

CDR3 residues: CASSYGTGGTHSGNTIYF. The CDR3 DNA sequence: TGTGCCAGCAGCTACGGGACAGGGGGCACCCACTCTGGAAACACCATATATTTT. This chain joins TRBV12-3 or TRBV12-4 and TRBJ1-3; 12 bases align to TRBD1. The CDR3 extends over 18 amino acids. V lost 6 bases to trimming and J lost 0 bases; unmatched junction nucleotides: 9.

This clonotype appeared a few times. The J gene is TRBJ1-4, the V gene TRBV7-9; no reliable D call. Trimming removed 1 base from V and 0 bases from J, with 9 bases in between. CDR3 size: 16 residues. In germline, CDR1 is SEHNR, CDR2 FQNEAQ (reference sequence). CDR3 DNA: TGTGCCAGCAGCTTAGTATACACTGCAACTAATGAAAAACTGTTTTTT. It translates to CASSLVYTATNEKLFF.